The next 26 T cell receptor beta chains were all read from a single sample in a study of blood T cell repertoires in COVID-19. TCRdb's copy holds only in-frame clones and misses some; the assay was immunoSEQ multiplex PCR. The sample consists of approximately 220,000 clones, around 90% of them appearing once. Sequenced: PBMCs or T cells enriched from blood (not recorded which). The source of these receptors is a man under 40 who had been exposed to COVID-19.

This rearrangement joins TRBV5-5 to TRBJ1-2, with TRBD1 matching 8 bases. This CDR3 has 15 residues. Germline V gives CDR1 SGHKS, CDR2 YYEKEE (reference sequence). Trimming at V came to 2 bases and at J to 5 bases, leaving 8 bases not matched to a gene. CDR3 nucleotide sequence: TGTGCCAGCAGCTTAACCCCGACAGGGGTTTATGGCTACACCTTC. Protein: CASSLTPTGVYGYTF. Combining the CDR3 with reference TRBV5-5 and TRBJ1-2 gives the whole variable domain DAGVTQSPTHLIKTRGQQVTLRCSPISGHKSVSWYQQVLGQGPQFIFQYYEKEERGRGNFPDRFSARQFPNYSSELNVNALLLGDSALYLCASSLTPTGVYGYTFGSGTRLTVV.

The genes are TRBV7-8 and TRBJ2-5, with D hard to call. Germline CDR1 SGHVS, CDR2 FQNEAQ. Trimming stripped 3 bases from V and 5 bases from J, with 19 bases between. This CDR3 is 16 amino acids long. For the CDR3, the DNA is TGTGCCAGCAGCTTGTTCAGGTCGGCTATTCGGGAGACCCAGTACTTC. The encoded protein is CASSLFRSAIRETQYF.

The chain joins TRBV20-1 to TRBJ1-5; TRBD1 matches 11 bases. The CDR3 length is 14 residues. The germline V gene has CDR1 DFQATT and CDR2 SNEGSKA (reference sequence). After removal of 3 bases from V and 5 bases from J, the junction contained 3 bases not matched to a gene. The CDR3 loop is CSASPGQGDQPQHF. The CDR3 DNA sequence: TGCAGTGCTAGTCCGGGACAGGGGGATCAGCCCCAGCATTTT.

The V call is TRBV3-1 (or the pseudogene TRBV3-2), the J call TRBJ1-2; 8 bases match TRBD1. Germline V lookup: CDR1 LGHDT, CDR2 YNNKEL (reference sequence). Trimming cost V 0 bases and J 7 bases; bases outside gene matches: 4. The CDR3 loop spans 14 amino acids. The CDR3 protein is CASSQEHRGSGYTF. The CDR3, as DNA: TGTGCCAGCAGCCAAGAACACAGGGGGTCTGGCTACACCTTC.

This clone was recorded once. The chain couples TRBV27 to TRBJ2-6; 11 nucleotides agree with TRBD1. CDR3 length: 20 residues. Unmatched junction bases numbered 15, after V lost 6 bases and J lost 2 bases. The germline V gene encodes CDR1 MNHEY and CDR2 SMNVEV (reference sequence). Here the CDR3 DNA reads TGTGCCAGCAGGTCGGGACAGGGGGTACCATGGTACCCTGGGGCCAACGTCCTGACTTTC. This translates into CASRSGQGVPWYPGANVLTF.

The chain has TRBV6-1 and TRBJ1-4; no clear D. Trimming stripped 1 base from V and 7 bases from J, with 10 bases between. Germline CDR1 reads MNHNS; CDR2 reads SASEGT. There are 14 residues in the CDR3. CDR3 loop: CASSEGGSGEKLFF. In nucleotides, the CDR3 is TGTGCCAGCAGTGAAGGAGGGAGTGGTGAAAAACTGTTTTTT.

The chain joins TRBV3-1 (or the pseudogene TRBV3-2) to TRBJ2-2; perhaps TRBD2 as D (5 bases). CDR1 and CDR2 from the germline V gene are LGHDT and YNNKEL (reference sequence). The CDR3 sequence is 15 residues long. The V gene lost 5 bases and the J gene lost 3 bases, with 13 bases spanning the gap. The CDR3 region is CASSEGYGDTGELFF. The DNA for the CDR3 is TGTGCCAGCAGCGAGGGATACGGGGACACCGGGGAGCTGTTTTTT.

The rearrangement joins TRBV9 to TRBJ2-3, with D maybe TRBD2 (5 bases). CDR3 length equals 15 residues. Trimming removed 3 bases at V and 5 bases at J, with 16 bases between. From germline, CDR1 is SGDLS and CDR2 YYNGEE. The CDR3 DNA follows: TGTGCCAGCAGCGGCGATTCTAGCTGGGAAGATACGCAGTATTTT. It translates to CASSGDSSWEDTQYF.

This sequence joins TRBV6-6 and TRBJ1-2; the D is unclear. Trimming took 6 bases from V and 2 from J, leaving 10 bases between them. The CDR3 runs to 13 residues. The germline gives CDR1 MNHNY, CDR2 SVGAGI (reference sequence). The CDR3, as DNA: TGTGCCAGCAGCCCCACAGAAAACTATGGCTACACCTTC. Translation gives CASSPTENYGYTF.

The V and J genes are TRBV28 and TRBJ1-3; D is ambiguous. Germline CDR1 is MDHEN and CDR2 is SYDVKM. The V and J ends lost 5 bases and 0 bases respectively, with 8 bases between them. There are 14 residues in the CDR3. The CDR3 nucleotides are TGTGCCAGCAGTATTTATAGCTCTGGAAACACCATATATTTT. Translating it yields CASSIYSSGNTIYF.

CDR3 coding DNA: TGTGCCTGGAGTGTATCTAGCGGGGGGACCGTGGCCGGGGAGCTGTTTTTT. Translating gives CAWSVSSGGTVAGELFF. This chain connects TRBV30 to TRBJ2-2; TRBD2 matches 11 bases. The junction had 9 bases not matched to a gene; V was cut back by 0 bases and J by 6 bases. The CDR3 has 17 amino acids. The germline gives CDR1 GTSNPN, CDR2 SVGIG (reference sequence).

The chain is built from TRBV5-4 and TRBJ2-1; D is possibly TRBD1 (6 bases). Trimming stripped 4 bases from V and 4 bases from J, with 12 bases between. The germline gives CDR1 SGHNT, CDR2 YYREEE (reference sequence). The CDR3 is 14 residues long. CDR3 DNA sequence: TGTGCCAGCAGCCAGGGGCCTACGTACAATGAGCAGTTCTTC. This codes for CASSQGPTYNEQFF.

The chain has TRBV2 and TRBJ2-7; TRBD2 aligns across 7 bases. Trimming took 6 bases from V and 7 from J; bases not matched to a gene: 12. Germline V gives CDR1 SNHLY, CDR2 FYNNEI. This CDR3 is 14 amino acids long. CDR3 in amino acids: CASRSGTTLGEQYF. The CDR3 DNA follows: TGTGCCAGCAGGTCCGGGACTACCCTTGGGGAGCAGTACTTC.

This clone was detected only a few times. The chain joins TRBV4-3 to TRBJ1-5; no clear D gene. This CDR3 comprises 13 residues. Germline V gene data show CDR1 as LGHNA and CDR2 as YSLEER. V lost 3 bases and J lost 3, with 6 bases in between. The CDR3 protein is CASSHGLNQPQHF. The CDR3 nucleotides are TGCGCCAGCAGCCACGGTCTCAATCAGCCCCAGCATTTT.

The CDR3 is CATSYDRGEETQYF. In DNA form, the CDR3 reads TGTGCCACCAGCTATGACAGGGGAGAAGAGACCCAGTACTTC. The chain links TRBV15 to TRBJ2-5; 8 bases map to TRBD1. This CDR3 contains 14 residues. CDR1 LNHNV and CDR2 YYDKDF come from the germline V gene (reference sequence). V was clipped by 5 bases and J by 3 bases; unmatched bases: 5. The full variable domain, completed using reference TRBV15 and TRBJ2-5, is DAMVIQNPRYQVTQFGKPVTLSCSQTLNHNVMYWYQQKSSQAPKLLFHYYDKDFNNEADTPDNFQSRRPNTSFCFLDIRSPGLGDTAMYLCATSYDRGEETQYFGPGTRLLVL.

J is TRBJ1-5 and V is TRBV29-1, with TRBD1 matching 8 bases. The length of the CDR3 is 15 residues. The trim removed 4 bases at V and 2 bases at J, leaving 7 bases unmatched. Germline CDR1 SQVTM, CDR2 ANQGSEA. CDR3 protein: CSVAVGQGGNQPQHF. In nucleotides, the CDR3 is TGCAGCGTTGCGGTCGGACAGGGAGGCAATCAGCCCCAGCATTTT.

This chain joins TRBV19 and TRBJ1-1, with 8 bases that match TRBD1. The CDR3 spans 14 residues. V shed 2 bases and J 3 bases; nucleotides not matched to a gene: 2. The germline V gene has CDR1 LNHDA and CDR2 SQIVND (reference sequence). Here the CDR3 DNA reads TGTGCCAGTAGTATATCGGACAGGGACACTGAAGCTTTCTTT. This encodes CASSISDRDTEAFF.

This clone appeared a single time. V usage is TRBV9 and J usage is TRBJ1-6; 7 nucleotides align to TRBD1. Per germline, CDR1 SGDLS and CDR2 YYNGEE. The junction had 13 bases not matched to a gene; V was cut back by 3 bases and J by 7 bases. The CDR3 has 17 residues. The CDR3 nucleotides read TGTGCCAGCAGCGCTGGCCCCGGGACAGTCTCGAATTCACCCCTCCACTTT. Protein: CASSAGPGTVSNSPLHF.

This chain connects TRBV5-4 to TRBJ2-5, with D perhaps TRBD1 (7 bases). In germline, CDR1 is SGHNT, CDR2 YYREEE (reference sequence). The CDR3 runs to 14 residues. The V end lost 2 bases, the J end lost 5 bases, and 13 bases lay between the germline ends. CDR3 protein: CASSFDRAGETQYF. DNA for the CDR3: TGTGCCAGCAGCTTCGACAGGGCGGGGGAGACCCAGTACTTC.

This clone was counted a few times. This rearrangement joins TRBV18 to TRBJ2-7, with TRBD1 as a possible D gene (5 bases). The CDR3 totals 13 residues. V lost 3 bases, J lost 7 bases, and 13 bases lay in between. The V gene's germline CDR1 is KGHSH and CDR2 LQKENI. Here the CDR3 DNA reads TGTGCCAGCTCACCGATAGGGGCTGGGGAGCAGTACTTC. Its translation: CASSPIGAGEQYF. The whole variable domain, remainder taken from reference TRBV18 and TRBJ2-7, is NAGVMQNPRHLVRRRGQEARLRCSPMKGHSHVYWYRQLPEEGLKFMVYLQKENIIDESGMPKERFSAEFPKEGPSILRIQQVVRGDSAAYFCASSPIGAGEQYFGPGTRLTVT.

The genes are TRBV6-2 or TRBV6-3 and TRBJ1-4; no firm D call. V gave up 2 bases and J gave up 7 bases, with 17 bases separating them. CDR1 MNHEY and CDR2 SVGEGT come from the germline V gene. CDR3 length: 16 residues. The CDR3 nucleotides read TGTGCCAGCAGTTACGGTGTTGCAGGAACTGGTGAAAAACTGTTTTTT. Translated: CASSYGVAGTGEKLFF.

This chain uses TRBV7-6 with TRBJ1-4; D possibly corresponds to TRBD1 (6 bases). CDR3 length: 17 amino acids. Germline V gene sequence: CDR1 SGHVS, CDR2 FNYEAQ. Trimming removed 1 base from V and 0 bases from J, with 12 bases in between. The CDR3 nucleotides read TGTGCCAGCAGCTTAGTCCAGGGGCTAGCAACTAATGAAAAACTGTTTTTT. It specifies CASSLVQGLATNEKLFF.

This chain connects TRBV9 to TRBJ2-6; D is perhaps TRBD1 (5 bases). This CDR3 has 18 residues. V was pared by 4 bases and J by 0 bases, with 17 bases between. CDR1 and CDR2 (germline): SGDLS, YYNGEE. Written as DNA, the CDR3 is TGTGCCAGCAGCCCCCCCCTTTCAGGGTACTCTGGGGCCAACGTCCTGACTTTC. Residues: CASSPPLSGYSGANVLTF. The variable domain in full, with the rest retrieved from reference TRBV9 and TRBJ2-6, is DSGVTQTPKHLITATGQRVTLRCSPRSGDLSVYWYQQSLDQGLQFLIQYYNGEERAKGNILERFSAQQFPDLHSELNLSSLELGDSALYFCASSPPLSGYSGANVLTFGAGSRLTVL.

The V call is TRBV4-1, the J call TRBJ1-5; a weak D match, TRBD1 (5 bases). CDR1 is MGHRA, CDR2 YSYEKL, per germline. Between the trimmed V and J ends, which lost 0 bases and 10 bases, there was a span of 13 bases. The CDR3 is made up of 14 amino acids. The CDR3 nucleotides read TGCGCCAGCAGCCAAGAAAGGGGCAGTGACCCCCAGCATTTT. Translation gives CASSQERGSDPQHF.

The table lists this clone with a count of one. The gene calls are TRBV7-3 and TRBJ1-2, with 9 bases matching TRBD1. The CDR3 contains 13 residues. CDR1 and CDR2 from the germline V gene are SGHTA and FQGTGA. The V and J ends lost 5 bases and 8 bases, in that order; junction bases with no gene match: 6. CDR3 residues: CASSPDRGQGYTF. The CDR3 bases are TGTGCCAGCAGCCCGGACAGGGGCCAAGGCTACACCTTC. The full variable domain, in which reference TRBV7-3 and TRBJ1-2 provide the parts outside the CDR3, is GAGVSQTPSNKVTEKGKYVELRCDPISGHTALYWYRQSLGQGPEFLIYFQGTGAADDSGLPNDRFFAVRPEGSVSTLKIQRTERGDSAVYLCASSPDRGQGYTFGSGTRLTVV.

A single count supports this clone. This rearrangement joins TRBV19 to TRBJ1-5, with no clear D. CDR1 and CDR2 from the germline V gene are LNHDA and SQIVND (reference sequence). With 4 bases removed from V and 5 bases from J, the gap between germline ends came to 9 bases. CDR3 length: 13 residues. The CDR3 DNA reads as TGTGCCAGTAGTAGAAGGGAGGATCAGCCCCAGCATTTT. Translation gives CASSRREDQPQHF. Looking up the rest from reference TRBV19 and TRBJ1-5 gives the full variable domain: DGGITQSPKYLFRKEGQNVTLSCEQNLNHDAMYWYRQDPGQGLRLIYYSQIVNDFQKGDIAEGYSVSREKKESFPLTVTSAQKNPTAFYLCASSRREDQPQHFGDGTRLSIL.